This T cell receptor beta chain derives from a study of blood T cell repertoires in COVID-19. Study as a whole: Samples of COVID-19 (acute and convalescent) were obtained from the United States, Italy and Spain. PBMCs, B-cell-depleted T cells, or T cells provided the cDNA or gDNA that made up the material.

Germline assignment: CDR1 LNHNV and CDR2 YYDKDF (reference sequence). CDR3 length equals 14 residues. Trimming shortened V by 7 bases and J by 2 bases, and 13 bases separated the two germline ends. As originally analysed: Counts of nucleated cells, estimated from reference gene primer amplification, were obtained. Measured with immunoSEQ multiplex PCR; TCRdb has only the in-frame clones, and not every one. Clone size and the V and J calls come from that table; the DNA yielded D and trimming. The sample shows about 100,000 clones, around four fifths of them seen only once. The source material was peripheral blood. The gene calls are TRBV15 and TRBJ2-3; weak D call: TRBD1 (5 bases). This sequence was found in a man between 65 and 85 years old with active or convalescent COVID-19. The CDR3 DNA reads TGTGCCACCATCCAGGGTTACGACACAGATACGCAGTATTTT. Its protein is CATIQGYDTDTQYF.